The clone carrying this T cell receptor (beta chain) showed up many times. Its antigen is not identified. The data belong to a study of T cell repertoires in cytomegalovirus infection. Study-level information: The public TCR beta signatures pointed to both CMV infection and matching HLA type. Study results and limitations: The study identified carriers of CMV plus the relevant HLA from cumulative public TCR beta family frequency.

The CDR3 has 14 amino acids. Germline CDR1 is MNHNY and CDR2 is SVGAGI (reference sequence). The germline V and J ends were trimmed by 4 bases and 0 bases, with 9 bases remaining between them. TCRdb analysed the reads with MiXCR anew, one entry per CDR3 protein. This sample has about 140,000 distinct CDR3 sequences; about 6.5% occur once, and the top ten carry 15% to 20%. Sequencing was carried out using PBMCs. This receptor was obtained from a human donor in good health (CMV status not recorded). Some clones in this sample may be carry-over from other donors' samples. V usage is TRBV6-6 and J usage is TRBJ1-1, with D possibly TRBD1 on 5 matching bases. The CDR3 DNA sequence: TGTGCCAGCAGTTTAAAGGGACTGAACACTGAAGCTTTCTTT. Protein product: CASSLKGLNTEAFF.